This passage covers 23 T cell receptor beta chains from one sample sequenced in a study of blood T cell repertoires in COVID-19. The repertoire was sequenced with immunoSEQ multiplex PCR; TCRdb's copy has only in-frame clones and lacks some. The data contain about 180,000 clones, around 88% of them seen just once; the ten biggest clones take up around 4%. The specimen sequenced was peripheral blood. These TCRs come from a woman aged 25 to 45 with acute or convalescent COVID-19.

The chain combines TRBV4-2 with TRBJ2-3; tentative D call: TRBD1 (6 bases). The CDR3 is made up of 14 amino acids. From germline, CDR1 is LGHNA and CDR2 YNFKEQ. V lost 0 bases and J 3 bases, leaving 7 bases between the germline ends. For the CDR3, the DNA is TGTGCCAGCAGCCAAGATAGGGGGACAGATACGCAGTATTTT. Translated: CASSQDRGTDTQYF.

CDR3 in DNA: TGCAGCGCTGACCTCGGGGTAGTGCCTGAAGCTTTCTTT. Translation gives CSADLGVVPEAFF. The V call is TRBV29-1, the J call TRBJ1-1; D call uncertain. Trimming left V 7 bases short and J 6 bases short, with 18 bases between. The germline V gene has CDR1 SQVTM and CDR2 ANQGSEA. The CDR3 is 13 residues long.

This clone was detected once. V is TRBV19 and J is TRBJ2-7; possibly TRBD2 for D (7 bases). Trimming removed 3 bases from V and 4 bases from J, with 13 bases in between. Germline-derived CDR1 and CDR2 are LNHDA and SQIVND (reference sequence). The CDR3 loop spans 14 amino acids. The CDR3 loop is CASSIRGGPYEQYF. The CDR3, as DNA: TGTGCCAGTAGTATCAGGGGAGGGCCGTACGAGCAGTACTTC.

This clone was seen only once. The chain has TRBV27 and TRBJ1-2; TRBD1 matches at 8 bases. Germline loops: CDR1 MNHEY, CDR2 SMNVEV (reference sequence). This CDR3 spans 15 amino acids. Germline trimming cut 3 bases from V and 5 bases from J; bases unmatched to any gene: 8. CDR3 in amino acids: CASSFHGQGVYGYTF. The DNA for the CDR3 is TGTGCCAGCAGTTTCCACGGACAGGGAGTTTATGGCTACACCTTC.

This rearrangement joins TRBV7-9 to TRBJ2-5; 8 nucleotides match TRBD2. Looked up from germline, CDR1 is SEHNR and CDR2 is FQNEAQ (reference sequence). The V and J ends lost 5 bases and 2 bases, in that order; junction bases with no gene match: 7. This CDR3 region has 15 residues. CDR3 coding DNA: TGTGCCAGCAGCCTTCGGATAGCGGGACAAGAGACCCAGTACTTC. Amino acid sequence: CASSLRIAGQETQYF.

V and J are TRBV29-1 and TRBJ2-7; weak D call: TRBD2 (6 bases). This CDR3 has 15 residues. Trimming shortened V by 1 base and J by 4 bases, and 17 bases separated the two germline ends. Germline V gives CDR1 SQVTM, CDR2 ANQGSEA. This CDR3 reads CSVEGVTGGTYEQYF. As DNA, the CDR3 is TGCAGCGTTGAAGGCGTAACCGGTGGGACTTACGAGCAGTACTTC.

The chain joins TRBV7-2 to TRBJ1-1; no clear D. Germline V lookup: CDR1 SGHTA, CDR2 FQGNSA. There are 14 residues in the CDR3. Deletions cut 2 bases from V and 1 base from J, with 8 bases between. The DNA of the CDR3 is TGTGCCAGCAGCTTATTAGCGGGGAACACTGAAGCTTTCTTT. This encodes CASSLLAGNTEAFF.

The CDR3: CASSTGPGTGVNQPQHF. CDR3 sequence (DNA): TGTGCCAGTAGTACAGGTCCCGGGACAGGGGTGAATCAGCCCCAGCATTTT. The rearrangement uses TRBV19 and TRBJ1-5; 10 bases align to TRBD1. J gave up 4 bases and V 4 bases, and 10 bases lay outside the gene matches. CDR3 length equals 17 residues. Germline V lookup: CDR1 LNHDA, CDR2 SQIVND (reference sequence).

The rearrangement uses TRBV5-4 and TRBJ2-3; TRBD2 aligns across 13 bases. The ends lost 3 bases at V and 0 bases at J; junction bases unmatched: 1. The germline CDR1 and CDR2 sequences are SGHNT and YYREEE (reference sequence). The CDR3 loop spans 16 amino acids. The CDR3 DNA follows: TGTGCCAGCAGCTCGGGACTAGCGGGGAGCACAGATACGCAGTATTTT. Its protein is CASSSGLAGSTDTQYF.

This clone was seen only once. The chain combines TRBV18 with TRBJ2-7, with 7 bases identical to TRBD2. The V and J ends lost 4 bases and 0 bases, in that order; junction bases with no gene match: 6. CDR1 and CDR2 (germline): KGHSH, LQKENI. The CDR3 has 15 residues. In DNA, the CDR3 is TGTGCCAGCTCACTCACTAGCGTCCTCTCCTACGAGCAGTACTTC. This gives the protein CASSLTSVLSYEQYF.

V is TRBV30 and J is TRBJ2-2; 7 bases are shared with TRBD2. The CDR3 has 18 amino acids. The germline gives CDR1 GTSNPN, CDR2 SVGIG (reference sequence). Trimming took 0 bases from V and 3 from J; bases not matched to a gene: 13. This CDR3 is CAWSVRVGGRGDTGELFF. In nucleotides, the CDR3 is TGTGCCTGGAGTGTAAGGGTAGGCGGGAGAGGAGACACCGGGGAGCTGTTTTTT.

This clone appeared a few times. The J gene is TRBJ2-2, the V gene TRBV5-6; 8 bases fit TRBD1. Germline trimming cut 3 bases from V and 4 bases from J; bases unmatched to any gene: 11. Looked up from germline, CDR1 is SGHDT and CDR2 is YYEEEE. This CDR3 is built from 17 residues. The CDR3 protein is CASSSGWGTGPTGELFF. The CDR3 DNA reads as TGTGCCAGCAGCTCCGGCTGGGGGACAGGACCCACCGGGGAGCTGTTTTTT.

This clone is a singleton in its sample. This chain links TRBV2 with TRBJ1-5, with D perhaps TRBD1 (5 bases). Germline V CDR1 and CDR2: SNHLY, FYNNEI. CDR3 size: 14 residues. With 1 base removed from V and 7 bases from J, the gap between germline ends came to 11 bases. CDR3 sequence (DNA): TGTGCCAGCAGTGAAGGGGGGGGAAGACAGCCCCAGCATTTT. This encodes CASSEGGGRQPQHF.

V and J are TRBV6-5 and TRBJ1-1, with D unresolved. The CDR3 spans 13 residues. The V gene's germline CDR1 is MNHEY and CDR2 SVGAGI. Trimming stripped 6 bases from V and 1 base from J, with 9 bases between. DNA for the CDR3: TGTGCCAGCAGAGAGGGCGAGAACACTGAAGCTTTCTTT. It translates to CASREGENTEAFF.

The rearrangement links TRBV10-2 to TRBJ2-3; 12 bases agree with TRBD2. Trimming removed 6 bases from V and 6 bases from J; junction bases left unmatched: 7. Germline lookup yields CDR1 WSHSY and CDR2 SAAADI. The CDR3 extends over 15 amino acids. CDR3 residues: CASRGLAGTLDTQYF. The CDR3, as DNA: TGCGCCAGCAGAGGACTAGCGGGGACCCTGGATACGCAGTATTTT.

This sequence joins TRBV5-1 and TRBJ1-4, with 8 bases identical to TRBD1. The CDR3 is 14 amino acids. V shed 5 bases and J 5 bases; nucleotides not matched to a gene: 5. Germline V lookup: CDR1 SGHRS, CDR2 YFSETQ. The CDR3 DNA is TGCGCCAGCAGTTCGGACAGGGAGAATGAAAAACTGTTTTTT. Translating gives CASSSDRENEKLFF.

As concerns this clone: A read error may account for a junction end that differs from germline. The chain recombines TRBV5-1 with TRBJ2-3; 8 bases agree with TRBD1. The CDR3 is made up of 12 amino acids. Germline CDR1 reads SGHRS; CDR2 reads YFSETQ. The CDR3 spells CASSLVGDRSLF. The CDR3 DNA reads TGCGCCAGCAGCTTGGTGGGGGACAGGTCCCTTTTT.

As to this clone: The junction differs from germline at one of its ends, possibly a read error. This chain uses TRBV2 with TRBJ1-1; a weak D match, TRBD1 (5 bases). Per the germline V gene, CDR1 is SNHLY and CDR2 is FYNNEI. The CDR3 is 14 residues long. CDR3 bases: TGTGCCGGCAGGCGGGGGAGCCCGAACACTGAAGCTTTCTTT. It specifies CAGRRGSPNTEAFF.

The count of this clone is one. The gene calls are TRBV5-1 and TRBJ2-3, with 9 bases that match TRBD2. The length of the CDR3 is 16 residues. Germline trimming cut 4 bases from V and 6 bases from J; bases unmatched to any gene: 12. The germline V gene encodes CDR1 SGHRS and CDR2 YFSETQ. Here the CDR3 DNA reads TGCGCCAGCAGCCCGTCGGGTAGCGGGAGTTTGGATACGCAGTATTTT. It translates to CASSPSGSGSLDTQYF.

The chain links TRBV3-1 (or the pseudogene TRBV3-2) to TRBJ2-7; 10 positions match TRBD2. CDR3 length: 15 amino acids. Losses at the gene ends were 3 bases for V and 3 bases for J; bases not matched to a gene: 5. Germline CDR1 reads LGHDT; CDR2 reads YNNKEL (reference sequence). The CDR3 DNA follows: TGTGCCAGCAGCCACAATAGCGGGAGGTACTACGAGCAGTACTTC. It specifies CASSHNSGRYYEQYF.

V gene TRBV6-5 combines with J gene TRBJ2-7, with D perhaps TRBD2 (6 bases). Deletions cut 0 bases from V and 3 bases from J, with 15 bases between. Germline lookup yields CDR1 MNHEY and CDR2 SVGAGI. The CDR3 has 16 residues. The CDR3 spells CASSYSRDSPGYEQYF. For the CDR3, the DNA is TGTGCCAGCAGTTACTCAAGGGACTCCCCAGGCTACGAGCAGTACTTC.

The gene calls are TRBV11-3 and TRBJ2-1, with a weak D call TRBD2 (6 bases). CDR3 length equals 13 residues. In germline, CDR1 is SGHNT, CDR2 YENEEA. The germline V and J ends were trimmed by 5 bases and 4 bases, with 9 bases remaining between them. Here the CDR3 reads CASSGGVYNEQFF. CDR3 sequence (DNA): TGTGCCAGCAGCGGCGGGGTTTACAATGAGCAGTTCTTC.

The chain recombines TRBV25-1 with TRBJ2-3, with 10 bases aligning to TRBD1. J was trimmed by 2 bases and V by 2 bases; bases with no gene match: 4. Germline assignment: CDR1 MGHDK and CDR2 SYGVNS. CDR3 length equals 16 residues. For the CDR3, the DNA is TGTGCCAGCAGTGAAGTTGGACAGGGGGACACAGATACGCAGTATTTT. Translating gives CASSEVGQGDTDTQYF.